What follows is one TCR beta chain and its context. The data originate from a study of shared clonotypes between healthy human individuals. As for the study in general: CD8 memory received one plate per donor, CD8 naive two, CD4 memory three and CD4 naive three.

CD45RO+ cells joined CCR7-negative CD45RA+ TemRA cells to form CD8 memory. The germline CDR1 and CDR2 sequences are MNHEY and SVGAGI. The ends lost 6 bases at V and 2 bases at J; junction bases unmatched: 8. This CDR3 is 15 amino acids long. When replicate PCRs were run on sorted subsets, they used around 200 ng DNA, tens of thousands of T cell genomes. Sequenced by immunoSEQ multiplex PCR; TCRdb stores in-frame clones only, minus some. The table has a few hundred thousand clones, about nine tenths seen once. The TCR comes from a man between 18 and 35 years old in good health. The sequenced sample consisted of memory CD8+ T cells sorted from blood. The subset is: CD45RO+ cells pooled with CCR7-negative TemRA cells. The chain is built from TRBV6-5 and TRBJ1-2; 8 positions match TRBD1. The CDR3 protein is CASRKGTGSNYGYTF. CDR3 nucleotides: TGTGCCAGCAGAAAAGGGACAGGTTCGAACTATGGCTACACCTTC.